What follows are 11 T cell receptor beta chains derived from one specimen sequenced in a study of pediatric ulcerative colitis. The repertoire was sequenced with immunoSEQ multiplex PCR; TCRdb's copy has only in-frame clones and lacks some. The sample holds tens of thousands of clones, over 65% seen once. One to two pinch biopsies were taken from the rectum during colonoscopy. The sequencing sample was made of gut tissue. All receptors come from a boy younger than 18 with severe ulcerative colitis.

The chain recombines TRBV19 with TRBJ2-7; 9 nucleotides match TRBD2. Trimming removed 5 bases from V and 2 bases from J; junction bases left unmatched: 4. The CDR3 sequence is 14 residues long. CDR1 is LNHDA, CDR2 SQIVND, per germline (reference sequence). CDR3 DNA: TGTGCCAGTAGTGTCCGACTAGCGGCCTACGAGCAGTACTTC. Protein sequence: CASSVRLAAYEQYF.

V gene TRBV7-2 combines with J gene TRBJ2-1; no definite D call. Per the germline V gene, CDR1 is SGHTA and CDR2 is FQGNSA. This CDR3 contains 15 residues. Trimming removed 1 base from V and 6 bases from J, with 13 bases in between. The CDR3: CASSLVPQSFNEQFF. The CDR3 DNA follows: TGTGCCAGCAGCTTAGTCCCCCAGTCATTCAATGAGCAGTTCTTC.

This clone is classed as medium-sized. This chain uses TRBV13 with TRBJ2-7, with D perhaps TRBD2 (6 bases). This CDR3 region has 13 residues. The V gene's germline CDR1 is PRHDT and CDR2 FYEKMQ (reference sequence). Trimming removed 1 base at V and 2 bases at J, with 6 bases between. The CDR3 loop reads CASSLAGAYEQYF. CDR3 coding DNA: TGTGCCAGCAGCTTAGCGGGAGCCTACGAGCAGTACTTC.

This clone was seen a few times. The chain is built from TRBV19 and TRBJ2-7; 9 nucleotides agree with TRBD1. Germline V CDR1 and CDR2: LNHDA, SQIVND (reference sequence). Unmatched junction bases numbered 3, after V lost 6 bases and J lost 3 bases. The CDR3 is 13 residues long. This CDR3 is CASSPDRGYEQYF. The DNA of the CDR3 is TGTGCCAGTAGCCCGGACAGGGGCTACGAGCAGTACTTC.

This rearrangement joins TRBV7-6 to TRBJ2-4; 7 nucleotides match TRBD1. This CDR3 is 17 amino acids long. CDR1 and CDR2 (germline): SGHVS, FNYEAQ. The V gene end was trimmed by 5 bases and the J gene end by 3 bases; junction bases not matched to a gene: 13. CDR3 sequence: CASSPQPGTVIKNIQYF. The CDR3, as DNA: TGTGCCAGCAGCCCCCAGCCGGGGACAGTCATCAAAAACATTCAGTACTTC.

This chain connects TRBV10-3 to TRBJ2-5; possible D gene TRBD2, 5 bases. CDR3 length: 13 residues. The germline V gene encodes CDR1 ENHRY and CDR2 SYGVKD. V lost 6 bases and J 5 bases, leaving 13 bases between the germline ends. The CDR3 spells CAIRAAVGETQYF. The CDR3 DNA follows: TGTGCCATCAGAGCGGCGGTAGGCGAGACCCAGTACTTC.

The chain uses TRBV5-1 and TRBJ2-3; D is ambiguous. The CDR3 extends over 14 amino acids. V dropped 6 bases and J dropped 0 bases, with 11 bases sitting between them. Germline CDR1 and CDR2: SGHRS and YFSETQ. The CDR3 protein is CASMRPDSTDTQYF. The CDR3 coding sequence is TGCGCCAGCATGCGACCGGACAGCACAGATACGCAGTATTTT.

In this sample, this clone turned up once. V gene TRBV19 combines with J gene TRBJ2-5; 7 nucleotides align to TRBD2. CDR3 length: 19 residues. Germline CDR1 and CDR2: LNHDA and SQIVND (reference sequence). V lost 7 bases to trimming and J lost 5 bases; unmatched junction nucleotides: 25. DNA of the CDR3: TGTGCCAGTAAAAATTTTTTTGGGGTGGGAGGGAGACGCGCGGAGACCCAGTACTTC. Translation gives CASKNFFGVGGRRAETQYF.

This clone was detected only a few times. CDR3 sequence (DNA): TGTGCCAGCAGTGCTCCTGGACAGGCTAGCTCCTACGAGCAGTACTTC. Translating it yields CASSAPGQASSYEQYF. V gene TRBV6-1 combines with J gene TRBJ2-7, with 7 bases fitting TRBD1. The germline V gene has CDR1 MNHNS and CDR2 SASEGT. Trimming at V came to 4 bases and at J to 0 bases, leaving 9 bases not matched to a gene. This CDR3 is built from 16 residues.

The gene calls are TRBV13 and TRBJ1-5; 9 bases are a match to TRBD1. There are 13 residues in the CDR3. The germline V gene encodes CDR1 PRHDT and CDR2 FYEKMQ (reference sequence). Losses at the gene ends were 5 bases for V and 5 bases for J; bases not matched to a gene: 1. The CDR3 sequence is CASSRDRDQPQHF. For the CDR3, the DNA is TGTGCCAGCAGCCGGGACAGGGATCAGCCCCAGCATTTT.

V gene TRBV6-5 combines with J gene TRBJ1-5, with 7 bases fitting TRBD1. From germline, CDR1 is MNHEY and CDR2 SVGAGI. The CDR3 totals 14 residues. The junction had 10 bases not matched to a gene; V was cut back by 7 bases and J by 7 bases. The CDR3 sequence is CASTDREESQPQHF. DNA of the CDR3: TGTGCCAGCACCGACAGGGAGGAATCCCAGCCCCAGCATTTT.